These 2 T cell receptor beta chains were all obtained from the same sample, sequenced in a study of blood T cell repertoires in COVID-19. Profiling relied on immunoSEQ multiplex PCR, and the TCRdb table lists in-frame clones only, not all of them. The sample lists under 350,000 clones, about 92% seen once, with roughly 2.6% in the top ten. Source material: PBMCs or T cells enriched from blood (not recorded which). The receptor source for this set is a man aged 55-75 years who had recovered from COVID-19.

This clone was picked up one time. The chain employs TRBV3-1 (or the pseudogene TRBV3-2) and TRBJ2-2, with D possibly matching TRBD1 (6 bases). Trimming stripped 3 bases from V and 4 bases from J, with 12 bases between. Germline-derived CDR1 and CDR2 are LGHDT and YNNKEL (reference sequence). The CDR3 sequence is 15 residues long. The CDR3 DNA sequence: TGTGCCAGCAGCCACAGGGACAAAGCCACCGGGGAGCTGTTTTTT. Encoded protein: CASSHRDKATGELFF.

V and J are TRBV18 and TRBJ1-6, with a tentative D call TRBD1 (5 bases). Trimming shortened V by 6 bases and J by 6 bases, and 18 bases separated the two germline ends. CDR1 KGHSH and CDR2 LQKENI come from the germline V gene. The CDR3 length is 16 residues. CDR3: CASSDSNVLSNSPLHF. Written as DNA, the CDR3 is TGTGCCAGCTCCGACAGTAACGTTCTTTCTAATTCACCCCTCCACTTT.